The 32 T cell receptor beta chains listed next were all sequenced from one sample in a study of blood T cell repertoires in COVID-19. Measured with immunoSEQ multiplex PCR; TCRdb has only the in-frame clones, and not every one. The data hold 200,000 to 250,000 clones, with 86% observed a single time. The sample comprised peripheral blood. The receptors stem from a man aged 45-65 years with acute or convalescent COVID-19.

This chain uses TRBV25-1 with TRBJ2-5, with 10 nucleotides matching TRBD2. With 6 bases clipped from V and 4 bases from J, the junction kept 8 bases outside the gene matches. CDR3 length equals 15 residues. Germline CDR1 is MGHDK and CDR2 is SYGVNS. CDR3 amino acids: CASRFAGTSAETQYF. The CDR3 DNA reads as TGTGCCAGCAGATTTGCCGGGACTAGCGCAGAGACCCAGTACTTC.

V and J are TRBV4-1 and TRBJ1-5; TRBD1 might be the D (6 bases). This CDR3 has 16 amino acids. CDR1 and CDR2 (germline): MGHRA, YSYEKL. V was clipped by 6 bases and J by 4 bases, with 19 bases between them. CDR3 nucleotides: TGCGCCAGCAGACCCGAACAGGGTACGGAGAATCAGCCCCAGCATTTT. Translated, it gives CASRPEQGTENQPQHF.

The gene calls are TRBV5-4 and TRBJ1-6; tentative D call: TRBD1 (5 bases). The V end lost 1 base, the J end lost 5 bases, and 13 bases lay between the germline ends. The CDR3 is 16 amino acids. Germline V lookup: CDR1 SGHNT, CDR2 YYREEE (reference sequence). CDR3 nucleotides: TGTGCCAGCAGCTTGAAGGGTAGGGGTGATAATTCACCCCTCCACTTT. Translated, it gives CASSLKGRGDNSPLHF.

The chain recombines TRBV5-5 with TRBJ1-5; D uncertain. Trimming removed 1 base at V and 6 bases at J, with 8 bases between. Germline CDR1 SGHKS, CDR2 YYEKEE (reference sequence). The CDR3 is 13 amino acids. The CDR3 spells CASSLWAGQPQHF. CDR3 nucleotide sequence: TGTGCCAGCAGCTTGTGGGCTGGTCAGCCCCAGCATTTT.

The V call is TRBV7-9, the J call TRBJ1-3; a possible D gene is TRBD1 (5 bases). CDR1 and CDR2 from the germline V gene are SEHNR and FQNEAQ (reference sequence). The V and J ends lost 6 bases and 4 bases respectively, with 13 bases between them. The CDR3 extends over 14 amino acids. In DNA form, the CDR3 reads TGTGCCAGCAGTCAAGGGGATTTGGGAAACACCATATATTTT. This encodes CASSQGDLGNTIYF.

The chain recombines TRBV5-1 with TRBJ1-3; possibly TRBD1 for D (6 bases). The V and J ends lost 0 bases and 2 bases respectively, with 12 bases between them. The CDR3 extends over 16 amino acids. Germline V gives CDR1 SGHRS, CDR2 YFSETQ. The CDR3 DNA reads TGCGCCAGCAGCTTGGACCCACAGGGTACTGGAAACACCATATATTTT. It translates to CASSLDPQGTGNTIYF.

The V and J genes are TRBV11-2 and TRBJ1-5; D uncertain. This CDR3 comprises 15 residues. V was shortened by 3 bases and J by 2 bases, with 11 bases between the two germline ends. Germline V lookup: CDR1 SGHAT, CDR2 FQNNGV. In DNA form, the CDR3 reads TGTGCCAGCAGCTTTGGGTTCGGGGGCAATCAGCCCCAGCATTTT. It encodes CASSFGFGGNQPQHF.

This clone was seen a single time. The gene calls are TRBV6-1 and TRBJ1-2; no definite D call. CDR3 length: 16 amino acids. Trimming stripped 1 base from V and 5 bases from J, with 17 bases between. CDR1 is MNHNS, CDR2 SASEGT, per germline. The DNA for the CDR3 is TGTGCCAGCAGTGAAGACGACGGCGGAGCTGCTTATGGCTACACCTTC. Amino acid sequence: CASSEDDGGAAYGYTF.

The chain combines TRBV6-5 with TRBJ1-3; D gene uncertain. In germline, CDR1 is MNHEY, CDR2 SVGAGI. The CDR3 extends over 13 amino acids. The germline V and J ends were trimmed by 5 bases and 4 bases, with 9 bases remaining between them. Written as DNA, the CDR3 is TGTGCCAGCAGTCCGAGGTACGGAAACACCATATATTTT. Protein sequence: CASSPRYGNTIYF.

The genes are TRBV30 and TRBJ1-2, with TRBD1 identical over 9 bases. With 3 bases clipped from V and 7 bases from J, the junction kept 6 bases outside the gene matches. Germline V lookup: CDR1 GTSNPN, CDR2 SVGIG (reference sequence). The CDR3 length is 13 residues. The CDR3 nucleotides read TGTGCCTGGAGGGTACAGGGGGCGCCTGGCTACACCTTC. This translates into CAWRVQGAPGYTF.

This clone has a single count. The V gene is TRBV27, the J gene TRBJ1-5; D might be TRBD1 (5 bases). The V gene lost 6 bases and the J gene lost 4 bases, with 22 bases spanning the gap. The CDR3 sequence is 17 residues long. Germline CDR1 MNHEY, CDR2 SMNVEV (reference sequence). CDR3 region: CASRPWMGGSPNQPQHF. CDR3 nucleotides: TGTGCCAGCAGGCCTTGGATGGGGGGAAGCCCTAATCAGCCCCAGCATTTT.

This chain links TRBV5-1 with TRBJ1-3; D gene ambiguous. Per the germline V gene, CDR1 is SGHRS and CDR2 is YFSETQ. This CDR3 spans 15 amino acids. V lost 5 bases to trimming and J lost 2 bases, with 14 bases between them. The CDR3 reads CASRRDTQAGNTIYF. Written as DNA, the CDR3 is TGCGCCAGCAGGCGAGATACCCAGGCTGGAAACACCATATATTTT. The full variable domain, rest sourced from reference TRBV5-1 and TRBJ1-3, is KAGVTQTPRYLIKTRGQQVTLSCSPISGHRSVSWYQQTPGQGLQFLFEYFSETQRNKGNFPGRFSGRQFSNSRSEMNVSTLELGDSALYLCASRRDTQAGNTIYFGEGSWLTVV.

The chain couples TRBV7-6 to TRBJ1-2; D not certain. V lost 5 bases and J lost 4, with 5 bases in between. This CDR3 is 11 amino acids long. Germline lookup yields CDR1 SGHVS and CDR2 FNYEAQ. CDR3 nucleotide sequence: TGTGCCAGCAGCAGCACCTATGGCTACACCTTC. Its protein is CASSSTYGYTF. The full variable domain, in which reference TRBV7-6 and TRBJ1-2 provide the parts outside the CDR3, is GAGVSQSPRYKVTKRGQDVALRCDPISGHVSLYWYRQALGQGPEFLTYFNYEAQQDKSGLPNDRFSAERPEGSISTLTIQRTEQRDSAMYRCASSSTYGYTFGSGTRLTVV.

V and J are TRBV5-1 and TRBJ1-1; no reliable D call. This CDR3 has 14 residues. The germline gives CDR1 SGHRS, CDR2 YFSETQ. V shed 2 bases and J shed 3 bases, with 11 bases lying between them. The CDR3 region is CASSFVRLDTEAFF. The CDR3 DNA is TGCGCCAGCAGCTTCGTCAGGCTGGACACTGAAGCTTTCTTT.

The rearrangement links TRBV30 to TRBJ1-1, with D possibly matching TRBD1 (5 bases). Germline V gene data show CDR1 as GTSNPN and CDR2 as SVGIG (reference sequence). The CDR3 spans 10 residues. The ends were cut back, 5 bases at V and 10 bases at J, with 11 bases in the middle. The CDR3 here is CAWAPGGAFF. The CDR3 region has the DNA TGTGCCTGGGCCCCGGGGGGAGCTTTCTTT.

The chain recombines TRBV5-1 with TRBJ1-4; D is unclear. V was clipped by 1 base and J by 8 bases, with 15 bases between them. Germline values: CDR1 SGHRS, CDR2 YFSETQ. The CDR3 loop spans 15 amino acids. CDR3 in amino acids: CASSLRRGLVEKLFF. As DNA, the CDR3 is TGCGCCAGCAGCTTGCGGAGAGGTTTAGTGGAAAAACTGTTTTTT.

The J gene is TRBJ2-2, the V gene TRBV10-1; possibly TRBD1 for D (6 bases). Trimming shortened V by 6 bases and J by 3 bases, and 14 bases separated the two germline ends. CDR3 length: 15 amino acids. Germline CDR1 and CDR2: WNHNN and SYGVQD (reference sequence). The CDR3 nucleotides read TGCGCCAGCAGCTCAGACAGGTCGGACACCGGGGAGCTGTTTTTT. Amino acid sequence: CASSSDRSDTGELFF.

This clone has a handful of counts. The chain joins TRBV20-1 to TRBJ2-3; D might be TRBD1 (6 bases). Trimming took 5 bases from V and 5 from J, leaving 8 bases between them. The CDR3 is 11 residues long. Germline CDR1 DFQATT, CDR2 SNEGSKA (reference sequence). This CDR3 reads CSAGGGDTQYF. The CDR3, as DNA: TGCAGTGCTGGGGGCGGAGATACGCAGTATTTT.

The chain has TRBV10-3 and TRBJ2-1; 10 nucleotides align to TRBD1. Losses at the gene ends were 6 bases for V and 7 bases for J; bases not matched to a gene: 9. This CDR3 is 15 amino acids long. Germline assignment: CDR1 ENHRY and CDR2 SYGVKD. CDR3 sequence reads: CAISLTGGVGNEQFF. The DNA for the CDR3 is TGTGCCATCAGCCTGACAGGGGGCGTCGGGAATGAGCAGTTCTTC.

This clone was counted a single time. Other DNA sequences of this sample code for an identical CDR3. J is TRBJ1-2 and V is TRBV10-1, with 7 bases matching TRBD1. From germline, CDR1 is WNHNN and CDR2 SYGVQD (reference sequence). The CDR3 contains 13 residues. J gave up 2 bases and V 5 bases, and 2 bases lay outside the gene matches. The CDR3 DNA sequence: TGCGCCAGCAGTCCAGGGGGGAACTATGGCTACACCTTC. This gives the protein CASSPGGNYGYTF.

The rearrangement links TRBV21-1 to TRBJ2-4; TRBD1 reflects the table's D call only, with no check against the DNA. TRBV21-1 is a pseudogene segment. The CDR3 is 17 amino acids. The CDR3 DNA sequence: TGTGCCAGCAGCGCAAAGGACAGGGGGGATGCCAAAAACATTCAGTACTTC. Its protein is CASSAKDRGDAKNIQYF.

The chain links TRBV13 to TRBJ2-5; 8 nucleotides match TRBD2. This CDR3 has 13 residues. V lost 5 bases and J lost 9; bases outside the gene matches: 8. The germline CDR1 and CDR2 sequences are PRHDT and FYEKMQ (reference sequence). As DNA, the CDR3 is TGTGCCAGCAGCCCTCCCCGGGGGGGGGCCCAGTACTTC. As protein: CASSPPRGGAQYF.

V gene TRBV7-9 combines with J gene TRBJ1-6; 11 bases agree with TRBD1. Losses at the gene ends were 1 base for V and 9 bases for J; bases not matched to a gene: 2. Germline V lookup: CDR1 SEHNR, CDR2 FQNEAQ (reference sequence). The CDR3 loop spans 15 amino acids. This chain's CDR3 is CASSLGGQGGSPLHF. The CDR3 coding sequence is TGTGCCAGCAGCTTAGGGGGACAGGGGGGTTCACCCCTCCACTTT.

This clone was recorded a few times. This chain links TRBV6-5 with TRBJ1-2; the D is unclear. This CDR3 is built from 14 residues. Germline loops: CDR1 MNHEY, CDR2 SVGAGI. V lost 6 bases and J 4 bases, leaving 15 bases between the germline ends. The CDR3 loop is CASRSRSPLYGYTF. CDR3 DNA: TGTGCCAGCAGAAGCCGGAGTCCCCTCTATGGCTACACCTTC.

This chain links TRBV6-5 with TRBJ1-2; D call uncertain. Per germline, CDR1 MNHEY and CDR2 SVGAGI. V lost 6 bases and J lost 4, with 12 bases in between. The CDR3 runs to 13 residues. The CDR3 region has the DNA TGTGCCAGCAGCTCCCAAACTCCCTATGGCTACACCTTC. Translated: CASSSQTPYGYTF.

J is TRBJ2-3 and V is TRBV24-1, with TRBD2 identical over 11 bases. The CDR3 extends over 17 amino acids. Losses at the gene ends were 3 bases for V and 9 bases for J; bases not matched to a gene: 13. CDR1 is KGHDR and CDR2 is SFDVKD in the germline V gene. The CDR3 loop is CATSDAGTSGPQGTQYF. The CDR3, as DNA: TGTGCCACCAGTGATGCCGGGACTAGCGGTCCTCAAGGGACGCAGTATTTT.

V gene TRBV7-2 combines with J gene TRBJ1-5; D is unclear. Per the germline V gene, CDR1 is SGHTA and CDR2 is FQGNSA. V lost 1 base, J lost 6 bases, and 16 bases lay in between. CDR3 size: 16 residues. In DNA form, the CDR3 reads TGTGCCAGCAGCTTAGTATCCGGGAGGTCCGGTCAGCCCCAGCATTTT. Translated, it gives CASSLVSGRSGQPQHF.

Note on this clone: Different DNA sequences within this sample yield the same CDR3. This chain joins TRBV7-9 and TRBJ1-5; D gene unclear. V lost 4 bases and J lost 9, with 7 bases in between. In germline, CDR1 is SEHNR, CDR2 FQNEAQ (reference sequence). CDR3 length: 11 amino acids. CDR3 loop: CASSSSGPQHF. CDR3 coding DNA: TGTGCCAGCAGCTCGAGTGGGCCCCAGCATTTT.

CDR3 residues: CASSLGYTDTQYF. DNA of the CDR3: TGCGCCAGCAGCTTGGGTTACACAGATACGCAGTATTTT. The chain combines TRBV5-1 with TRBJ2-3; D is undetermined. The CDR3 has 13 residues. Germline assignment: CDR1 SGHRS and CDR2 YFSETQ. Trimming cost V 0 bases and J 2 bases, with 4 bases left between them.

The chain recombines TRBV7-9 with TRBJ2-1; 13 bases agree with TRBD2. With V trimmed by 3 bases and J by 5 bases, 7 bases remained unmatched. The CDR3 is 17 amino acids. Per the germline V gene, CDR1 is SEHNR and CDR2 is FQNEAQ (reference sequence). The CDR3 loop reads CASSLTSGGYKDNEQFF. The CDR3 bases are TGTGCCAGCAGCTTGACTAGCGGGGGGTACAAAGACAATGAGCAGTTCTTC.

Note on this clone: The same CDR3 arises from other DNA sequences in this sample as well. The chain joins TRBV6-5 to TRBJ1-1; the match to TRBD1 covers 7 bases. The J segment lost 0 bases and the V segment lost 8 bases, leaving 3 bases of the junction unmatched. This CDR3 contains 13 residues. Germline V gene sequence: CDR1 MNHEY, CDR2 SVGAGI. The CDR3 sequence: CASGTALNTEAFF. CDR3 sequence (DNA): TGTGCCAGCGGGACAGCCTTGAACACTGAAGCTTTCTTT.

The chain couples TRBV2 to TRBJ2-7, with D maybe TRBD2 (6 bases). The germline CDR1 and CDR2 sequences are SNHLY and FYNNEI. The V and J ends lost 6 bases and 3 bases respectively, with 15 bases between them. The CDR3 loop spans 14 amino acids. CDR3 protein: CASRHRGGFYEQYF. The DNA for the CDR3 is TGTGCCAGCAGGCACCGGGGAGGATTCTACGAGCAGTACTTC.